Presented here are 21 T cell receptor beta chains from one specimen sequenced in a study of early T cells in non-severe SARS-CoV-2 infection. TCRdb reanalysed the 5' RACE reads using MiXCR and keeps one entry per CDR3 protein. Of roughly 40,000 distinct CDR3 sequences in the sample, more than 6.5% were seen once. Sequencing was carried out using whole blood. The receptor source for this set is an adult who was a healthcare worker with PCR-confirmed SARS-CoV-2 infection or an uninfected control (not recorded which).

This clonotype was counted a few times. The CDR3, as DNA: TGTGCCAGCGAAAGGACTAGCGGGGGGCAAGAGACCCAGTACTTC. It translates to CASERTSGGQETQYF. The chain joins TRBV28 to TRBJ2-5, with 14 bases identical to TRBD2. The junction had 4 bases not matched to a gene; V was cut back by 8 bases and J by 2 bases. The CDR3 has 15 amino acids. CDR1 is MDHEN and CDR2 is SYDVKM in the germline V gene.

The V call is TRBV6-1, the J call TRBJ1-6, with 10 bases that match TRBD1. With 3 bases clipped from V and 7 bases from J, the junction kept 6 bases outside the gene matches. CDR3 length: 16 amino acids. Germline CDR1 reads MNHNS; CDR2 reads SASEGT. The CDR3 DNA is TGTGCCAGCAGTGACGACAGGGGGCTAGGGAATTCACCCCTCCACTTT. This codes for CASSDDRGLGNSPLHF.

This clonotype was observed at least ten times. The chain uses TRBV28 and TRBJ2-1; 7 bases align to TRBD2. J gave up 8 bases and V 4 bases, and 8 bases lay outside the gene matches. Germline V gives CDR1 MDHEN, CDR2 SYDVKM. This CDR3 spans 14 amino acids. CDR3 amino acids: CASSSPIRGDEQFF. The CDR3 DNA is TGTGCCAGCAGTTCGCCTATCCGGGGGGATGAGCAGTTCTTC.

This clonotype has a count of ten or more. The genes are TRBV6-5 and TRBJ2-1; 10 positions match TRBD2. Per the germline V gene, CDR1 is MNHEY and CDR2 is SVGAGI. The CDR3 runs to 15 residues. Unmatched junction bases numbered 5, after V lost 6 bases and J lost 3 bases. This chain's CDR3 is CASSLTSGVYNEQFF. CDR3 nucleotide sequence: TGTGCCAGCAGCCTTACTAGCGGGGTCTACAATGAGCAGTTCTTC.

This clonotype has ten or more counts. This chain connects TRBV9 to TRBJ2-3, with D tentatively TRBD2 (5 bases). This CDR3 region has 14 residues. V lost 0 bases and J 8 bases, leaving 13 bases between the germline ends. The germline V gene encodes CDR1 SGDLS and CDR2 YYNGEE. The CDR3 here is CASSVDGIAGTQYF. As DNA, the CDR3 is TGTGCCAGCAGCGTAGACGGGATCGCTGGTACGCAGTATTTT.

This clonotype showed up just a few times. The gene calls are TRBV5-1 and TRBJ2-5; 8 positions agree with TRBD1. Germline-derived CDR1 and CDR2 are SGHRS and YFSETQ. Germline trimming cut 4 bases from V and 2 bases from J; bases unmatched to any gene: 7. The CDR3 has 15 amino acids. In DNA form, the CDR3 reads TGCGCCAGCAGCGTGAACACAGGGGGACAAGAGACCCAGTACTTC. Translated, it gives CASSVNTGGQETQYF.

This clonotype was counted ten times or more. The CDR3: CSARDGGDQPQHF. In nucleotides, the CDR3 is TGCAGTGCTAGAGATGGAGGGGATCAGCCCCAGCATTTT. This chain joins TRBV20-1 and TRBJ1-5; weak D call: TRBD1 (5 bases). CDR3 length: 13 residues. Looked up from germline, CDR1 is DFQATT and CDR2 is SNEGSKA (reference sequence). V was clipped by 0 bases and J by 5 bases, with 8 bases between them.

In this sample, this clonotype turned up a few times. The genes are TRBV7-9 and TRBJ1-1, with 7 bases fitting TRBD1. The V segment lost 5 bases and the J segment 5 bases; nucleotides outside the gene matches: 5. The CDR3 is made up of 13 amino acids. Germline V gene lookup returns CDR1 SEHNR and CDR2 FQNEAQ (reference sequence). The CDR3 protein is CASSPPTGTEAFF. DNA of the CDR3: TGTGCCAGCAGCCCTCCGACAGGGACTGAAGCTTTCTTT.

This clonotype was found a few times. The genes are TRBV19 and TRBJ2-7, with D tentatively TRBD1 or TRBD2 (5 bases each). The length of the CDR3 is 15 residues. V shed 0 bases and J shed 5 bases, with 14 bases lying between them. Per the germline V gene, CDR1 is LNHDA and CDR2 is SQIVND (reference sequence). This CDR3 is CASSIEGRRGDEQYF. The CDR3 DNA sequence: TGTGCCAGTAGTATAGAGGGACGCCGAGGAGACGAGCAGTACTTC. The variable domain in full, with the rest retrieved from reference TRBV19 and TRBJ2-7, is DGGITQSPKYLFRKEGQNVTLSCEQNLNHDAMYWYRQDPGQGLRLIYYSQIVNDFQKGDIAEGYSVSREKKESFPLTVTSAQKNPTAFYLCASSIEGRRGDEQYFGPGTRLTVT.

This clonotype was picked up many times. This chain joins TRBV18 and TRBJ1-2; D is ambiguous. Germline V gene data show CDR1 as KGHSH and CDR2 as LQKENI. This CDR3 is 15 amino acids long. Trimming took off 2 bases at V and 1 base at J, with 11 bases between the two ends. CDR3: CASSPSHSINYGYTF. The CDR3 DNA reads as TGTGCCAGCTCACCAAGTCACAGTATTAACTATGGCTACACCTTC.

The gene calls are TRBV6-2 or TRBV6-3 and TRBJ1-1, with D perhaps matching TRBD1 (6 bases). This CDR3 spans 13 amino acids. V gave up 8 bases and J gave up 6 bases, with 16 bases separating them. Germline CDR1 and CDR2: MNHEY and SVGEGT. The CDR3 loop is CASREGGYSEAFF. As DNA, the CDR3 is TGTGCCAGCCGAGAGGGGGGATATTCTGAAGCTTTCTTT.

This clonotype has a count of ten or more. The CDR3, as DNA: TGCGCCAGCAGCCAAGGGCACGGGGGAGGGATGGCTGAAGCTTTCTTT. Its protein is CASSQGHGGGMAEAFF. The chain combines TRBV4-3 with TRBJ1-1; weak D call: TRBD1 (5 bases). This CDR3 is 16 amino acids long. Germline V CDR1 and CDR2: LGHNA, YSLEER. V lost 1 base and J 6 bases, leaving 18 bases between the germline ends.

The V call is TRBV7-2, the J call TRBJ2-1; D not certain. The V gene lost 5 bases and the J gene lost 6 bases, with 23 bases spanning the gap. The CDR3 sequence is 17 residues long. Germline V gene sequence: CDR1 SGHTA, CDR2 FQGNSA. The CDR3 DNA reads TGTGCCAGCAGCCCAAAAGGTAGGGCGTCATCCGGCAATGAGCAGTTCTTC. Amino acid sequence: CASSPKGRASSGNEQFF.

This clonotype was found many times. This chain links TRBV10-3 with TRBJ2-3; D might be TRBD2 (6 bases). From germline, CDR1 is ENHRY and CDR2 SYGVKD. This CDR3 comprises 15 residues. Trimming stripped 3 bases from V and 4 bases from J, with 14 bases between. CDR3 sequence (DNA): TGTGCCATCAGTGATCCCGGCGGGGCGTCAGATACGCAGTATTTT. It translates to CAISDPGGASDTQYF.

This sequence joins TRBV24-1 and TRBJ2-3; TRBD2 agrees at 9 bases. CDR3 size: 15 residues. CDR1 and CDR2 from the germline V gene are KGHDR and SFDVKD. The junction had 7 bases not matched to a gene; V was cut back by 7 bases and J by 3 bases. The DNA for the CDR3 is TGTGCCACCAGCTTGCGGGGGGGAGGGACAGATACGCAGTATTTT. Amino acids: CATSLRGGGTDTQYF.

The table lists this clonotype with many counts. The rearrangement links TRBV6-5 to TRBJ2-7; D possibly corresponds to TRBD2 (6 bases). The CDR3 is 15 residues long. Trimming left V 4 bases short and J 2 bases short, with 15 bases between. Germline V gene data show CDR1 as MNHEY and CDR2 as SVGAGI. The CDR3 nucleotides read TGTGCCAGCAGTTGGAAAACGGGACTGACCTACGAGCAGTACTTC. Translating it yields CASSWKTGLTYEQYF.

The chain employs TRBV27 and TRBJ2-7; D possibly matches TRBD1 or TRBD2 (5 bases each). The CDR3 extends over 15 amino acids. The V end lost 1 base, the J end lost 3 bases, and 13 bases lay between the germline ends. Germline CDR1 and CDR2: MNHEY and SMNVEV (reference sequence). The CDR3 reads CASSLFGGIRYEQYF. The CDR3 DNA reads TGTGCCAGCAGTTTATTTGGGGGTATACGCTACGAGCAGTACTTC.

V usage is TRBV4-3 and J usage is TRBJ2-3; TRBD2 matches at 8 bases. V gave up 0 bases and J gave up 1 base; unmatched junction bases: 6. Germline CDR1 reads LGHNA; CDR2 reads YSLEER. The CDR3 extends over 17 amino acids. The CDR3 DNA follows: TGCGCCAGCAGCCAAGAAACTTCACTAGCGGGCACAGATACGCAGTATTTT. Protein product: CASSQETSLAGTDTQYF.

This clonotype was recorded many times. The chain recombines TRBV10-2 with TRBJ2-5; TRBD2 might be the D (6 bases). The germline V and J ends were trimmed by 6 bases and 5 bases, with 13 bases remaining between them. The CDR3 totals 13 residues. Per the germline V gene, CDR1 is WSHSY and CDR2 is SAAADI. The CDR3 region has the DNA TGCGCCAGCAGGTCCGGAGGGGACGAGACCCAGTACTTC. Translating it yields CASRSGGDETQYF.

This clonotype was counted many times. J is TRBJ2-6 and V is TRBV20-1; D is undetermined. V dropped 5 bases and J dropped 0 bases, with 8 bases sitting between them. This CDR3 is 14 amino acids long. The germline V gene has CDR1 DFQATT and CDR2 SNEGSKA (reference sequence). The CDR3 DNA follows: TGCAGTGCTCGCGACATCTCTGGGGCCAACGTCCTGACTTTC. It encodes CSARDISGANVLTF.

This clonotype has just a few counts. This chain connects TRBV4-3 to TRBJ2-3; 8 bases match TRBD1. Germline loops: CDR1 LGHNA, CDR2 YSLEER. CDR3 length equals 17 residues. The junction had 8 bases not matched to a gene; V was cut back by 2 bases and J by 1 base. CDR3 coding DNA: TGCGCCAGCAGCCAATCCCGACAGGGGCGACGCACAGATACGCAGTATTTT. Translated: CASSQSRQGRRTDTQYF.